Presented here are 22 T cell receptor beta chains from one specimen sequenced in a study of blood T cell repertoires in COVID-19. Assay used: immunoSEQ multiplex PCR; TCRdb lists only in-frame clones, some missing. The sample lists about 11,000 clones; around four fifths were seen once. The source material was peripheral blood. The receptors come from a human donor in a cohort sampled during active COVID-19.

This chain connects TRBV5-1 to TRBJ1-1; no clear D gene. Between the trimmed V and J ends, which lost 3 bases and 0 bases, there was a span of 9 bases. The germline CDR1 and CDR2 sequences are SGHRS and YFSETQ. The CDR3 contains 14 residues. CDR3 sequence reads: CASSSSDLNTEAFF. The CDR3 DNA is TGCGCCAGCAGCTCTTCCGACTTGAACACTGAAGCTTTCTTT.

V is TRBV15 and J is TRBJ1-2, with 8 nucleotides matching TRBD1. Germline CDR1 reads LNHNV; CDR2 reads YYDKDF (reference sequence). This CDR3 is built from 15 residues. J lost 6 bases, V lost 1 base, and 7 bases had no gene match. CDR3 in amino acids: CATSRAADRVNGYTF. The CDR3 DNA follows: TGTGCCACCAGCAGAGCCGCGGACAGGGTAAATGGCTACACCTTC.

This clone was counted between two and nine times. The genes are TRBV21-1 and TRBJ2-2; TRBD2 was called by the table and not checked on the DNA. TRBV21-1 is a listed pseudogene. The length of the CDR3 is 18 residues. The CDR3 region is CASPDYPGLAVNTGELFF. CDR3 coding DNA: TGTGCCAGCCCTGACTATCCGGGACTAGCGGTCAACACCGGGGAGCTGTTTTTT.

This clone turned up a few times. The chain couples TRBV3-1 (or the pseudogene TRBV3-2) to TRBJ1-1; the match to TRBD1 covers 8 bases. The V segment lost 4 bases and the J segment 6 bases; nucleotides outside the gene matches: 10. The CDR3 length is 15 residues. Looked up from germline, CDR1 is LGHDT and CDR2 is YNNKEL (reference sequence). The CDR3 spells CASSPLGQGMAEAFF. CDR3 bases: TGTGCCAGCAGCCCCCTAGGACAGGGCATGGCTGAAGCTTTCTTT.

J is TRBJ2-1 and V is TRBV28, with 10 bases matching TRBD2. CDR1 is MDHEN and CDR2 is SYDVKM in the germline V gene. CDR3 length: 16 residues. V trimming: 8 bases; J trimming: 4 bases; junction bases outside the gene matches: 11. The CDR3 region has the DNA TGTGCCAGCCCCCCGCTCAGCGGGAGGGGATACAATGAGCAGTTCTTC. Protein product: CASPPLSGRGYNEQFF.

The gene calls are TRBV13 and TRBJ1-6; 7 nucleotides align to TRBD1. The V and J ends lost 4 bases and 6 bases, in that order; junction bases with no gene match: 3. This CDR3 is 14 amino acids long. The germline CDR1 and CDR2 sequences are PRHDT and FYEKMQ (reference sequence). CDR3 sequence (DNA): TGTGCCAGCAGCTCGGACAGGACTAATTCACCCCTCCACTTT. Translated: CASSSDRTNSPLHF.

The chain has TRBV18 and TRBJ2-3; no clear D gene. This CDR3 has 13 amino acids. CDR1 and CDR2 from the germline V gene are KGHSH and LQKENI. V was shortened by 3 bases and J by 3 bases, with 7 bases between the two germline ends. The CDR3 coding sequence is TGTGCCAGCTCACCCCGAGAGACAGATACGCAGTATTTT. Its translation: CASSPRETDTQYF.

The V gene is TRBV19, the J gene TRBJ1-1; TRBD1 might be the D (5 bases). CDR1 and CDR2 (germline): LNHDA, SQIVND (reference sequence). V was pared by 2 bases and J by 11 bases, with 15 bases between. The CDR3 is 13 amino acids. CDR3 DNA: TGTGCCAGTAGTATAAGGGACTCCCGTGGGGCTTTCTTT. This gives the protein CASSIRDSRGAFF. The variable domain in full, completed from reference TRBV19 and TRBJ1-1, reads DGGITQSPKYLFRKEGQNVTLSCEQNLNHDAMYWYRQDPGQGLRLIYYSQIVNDFQKGDIAEGYSVSREKKESFPLTVTSAQKNPTAFYLCASSIRDSRGAFFGQGTRLTVV.

This clone was counted between two and nine times. V usage is TRBV19 and J usage is TRBJ1-5, with D perhaps TRBD1 (5 bases). Germline V lookup: CDR1 LNHDA, CDR2 SQIVND (reference sequence). The CDR3 spans 14 residues. Trimming removed 3 bases from V and 6 bases from J, with 12 bases in between. This CDR3 reads CASSIKGEGQPQHF. CDR3 bases: TGTGCCAGTAGTATCAAAGGGGAGGGTCAGCCCCAGCATTTT.

The rearrangement uses TRBV3-1 (or the pseudogene TRBV3-2) and TRBJ2-3, with D maybe TRBD2 (5 bases). The CDR3 covers 15 residues. Trimming shortened V by 4 bases and J by 4 bases, and 15 bases separated the two germline ends. Germline values: CDR1 LGHDT, CDR2 YNNKEL (reference sequence). CDR3 residues: CASSPPVRAADTQYF. Written as DNA, the CDR3 is TGTGCCAGCAGCCCGCCCGTACGAGCGGCAGATACGCAGTATTTT.

The rearrangement links TRBV7-9 to TRBJ2-1; 9 nucleotides agree with TRBD2. The junction had 16 bases not matched to a gene; V was cut back by 6 bases and J by 4 bases. Germline assignment: CDR1 SEHNR and CDR2 FQNEAQ (reference sequence). This CDR3 has 18 amino acids. The DNA for the CDR3 is TGTGCCAGCAGTTCTACACTGGGGGGCGGGAGGGGTTACAATGAGCAGTTCTTC. Translating gives CASSSTLGGGRGYNEQFF.

This clone has a single count. The rearrangement joins TRBV9 to TRBJ2-7; D is perhaps TRBD2 (7 bases). The V gene's germline CDR1 is SGDLS and CDR2 YYNGEE. The CDR3 totals 17 residues. V shed 3 bases and J shed 2 bases, with 21 bases lying between them. The CDR3 is CASSAPRQAGEPYEQYF. The DNA of the CDR3 is TGTGCCAGCAGCGCCCCGCGACAGGCGGGAGAACCCTACGAGCAGTACTTC. Drawing the rest from reference TRBV9 and TRBJ2-7, the complete variable domain is DSGVTQTPKHLITATGQRVTLRCSPRSGDLSVYWYQQSLDQGLQFLIQYYNGEERAKGNILERFSAQQFPDLHSELNLSSLELGDSALYFCASSAPRQAGEPYEQYFGPGTRLTVT.

This clone was seen only a few times. The V gene is TRBV1, the J gene TRBJ2-1; the D call TRBD2 from the table was never checked on the DNA. TRBV1 is a pseudogene locus. CDR3 length: 19 residues. CDR3 loop: CTSSQEAGLAGPSYNEQFF. CDR3 nucleotide sequence: TGCACCAGCAGCCAAGAAGCCGGACTAGCGGGGCCCTCCTACAATGAGCAGTTCTTC.

This clone was counted once. The chain links TRBV6-5 to TRBJ1-2; weak D call: TRBD1 (5 bases). CDR1 and CDR2 from the germline V gene are MNHEY and SVGAGI. This CDR3 region has 13 residues. Between the trimmed V and J ends, which lost 5 bases and 2 bases, there was a span of 9 bases. CDR3 sequence: CASSRQPNYGYTF. In DNA form, the CDR3 reads TGTGCCAGCAGTAGACAGCCGAACTATGGCTACACCTTC.

J is TRBJ2-2 and V is TRBV10-1; TRBD2 matches 13 bases. V lost 3 bases to trimming and J lost 6 bases; unmatched junction nucleotides: 7. From germline, CDR1 is WNHNN and CDR2 SYGVQD (reference sequence). The CDR3 contains 17 residues. In DNA form, the CDR3 reads TGCGCCAGCAGTGAACTGGGACTAGCGGGAATCGCCGGGGAGCTGTTTTTT. Translated: CASSELGLAGIAGELFF.

V and J are TRBV7-7 and TRBJ2-1, with a tentative D call TRBD2 (6 bases). Trimming took off 2 bases at V and 1 base at J, with 12 bases between the two ends. Per the germline V gene, CDR1 is SSHAT and CDR2 is FNYEAQ (reference sequence). This CDR3 comprises 16 residues. The CDR3 loop is CASSLRPAGSYNEQFF. CDR3 DNA sequence: TGTGCCAGCAGCTTACGGCCTGCGGGGTCCTACAATGAGCAGTTCTTC.

The chain is built from TRBV7-8 and TRBJ2-7; 7 nucleotides line up with TRBD1. V was pared by 0 bases and J by 0 bases, with 2 bases of the junction left unmatched. Germline assignment: CDR1 SGHVS and CDR2 FQNEAQ. The CDR3 is made up of 15 amino acids. The CDR3 DNA sequence: TGTGCCAGCAGCTTAGCGAGACAGGGCTCCTACGAGCAGTACTTC. Encoded protein: CASSLARQGSYEQYF.

The chain employs TRBV28 and TRBJ2-1; the D gene is possibly TRBD2 (5 bases). The V gene's germline CDR1 is MDHEN and CDR2 SYDVKM. CDR3 length equals 14 residues. V lost 3 bases, J lost 2 bases, and 8 bases lay in between. The DNA of the CDR3 is TGTGCCAGCAGTTTTAGGGAGACCTACAATGAGCAGTTCTTC. Its translation: CASSFRETYNEQFF.

The chain recombines TRBV7-6 with TRBJ2-7, with 8 bases aligning to TRBD2. CDR3 length equals 15 residues. Germline V CDR1 and CDR2: SGHVS, FNYEAQ. Trimming removed 4 bases from V and 4 bases from J; junction bases left unmatched: 9. CDR3 loop: CASSSREGDRYEQYF. Here the CDR3 DNA reads TGTGCCAGCAGCTCACGGGAGGGGGATCGGTACGAGCAGTACTTC.

The rearrangement joins TRBV5-1 to TRBJ2-3; D is unresolved. Trimming left V 5 bases short and J 2 bases short, with 18 bases between. This CDR3 has 16 amino acids. Looked up from germline, CDR1 is SGHRS and CDR2 is YFSETQ. This chain's CDR3 is CASRGAGDGYTDTQYF. CDR3 bases: TGCGCCAGCAGAGGCGCCGGAGACGGATACACAGATACGCAGTATTTT.

The chain has TRBV19 and TRBJ2-3; 8 bases agree with TRBD2. In germline, CDR1 is LNHDA, CDR2 SQIVND (reference sequence). This CDR3 is built from 15 residues. V was clipped by 3 bases and J by 5 bases; unmatched bases: 7. The CDR3 region has the DNA TGTGCCAGTAGTATCTTACCGGGAGGGGAAGATACGCAGTATTTT. This gives the protein CASSILPGGEDTQYF.

This clone appeared a few times. J is TRBJ2-2 and V is TRBV18; the D gene is possibly TRBD1 (6 bases). From germline, CDR1 is KGHSH and CDR2 LQKENI. The CDR3 runs to 19 residues. V was shortened by 1 base and J by 0 bases, with 18 bases between the two germline ends. CDR3 amino acids: CASSPRYLGQGSNTGELFF. DNA for the CDR3: TGTGCCAGCTCACCACGTTATCTTGGGCAGGGGTCGAACACCGGGGAGCTGTTTTTT. Supplemented by reference TRBV18 and TRBJ2-2, the full variable domain reads NAGVMQNPRHLVRRRGQEARLRCSPMKGHSHVYWYRQLPEEGLKFMVYLQKENIIDESGMPKERFSAEFPKEGPSILRIQQVVRGDSAAYFCASSPRYLGQGSNTGELFFGEGSRLTVL.